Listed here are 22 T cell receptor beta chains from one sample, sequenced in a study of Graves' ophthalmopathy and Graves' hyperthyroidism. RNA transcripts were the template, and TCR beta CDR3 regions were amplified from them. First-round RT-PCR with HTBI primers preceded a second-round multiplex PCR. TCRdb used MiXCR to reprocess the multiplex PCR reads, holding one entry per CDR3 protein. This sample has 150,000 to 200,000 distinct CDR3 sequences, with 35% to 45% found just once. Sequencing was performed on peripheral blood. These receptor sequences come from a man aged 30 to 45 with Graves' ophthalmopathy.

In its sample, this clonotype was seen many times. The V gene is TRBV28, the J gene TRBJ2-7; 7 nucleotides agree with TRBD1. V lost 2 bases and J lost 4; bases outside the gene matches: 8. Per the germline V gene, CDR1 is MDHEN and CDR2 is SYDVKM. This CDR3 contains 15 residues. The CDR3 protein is CASSLPDRAAYEQYF. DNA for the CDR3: TGTGCCAGCAGTTTACCCGACAGGGCTGCATACGAGCAGTACTTC. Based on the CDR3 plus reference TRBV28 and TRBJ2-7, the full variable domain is DVKVTQSSRYLVKRTGEKVFLECVQDMDHENMFWYRQDPGLGLRLIYFSYDVKMKEKGDIPEGYSVSREKKERFSLILESASTNQTSMYLCASSLPDRAAYEQYFGPGTRLTVT.

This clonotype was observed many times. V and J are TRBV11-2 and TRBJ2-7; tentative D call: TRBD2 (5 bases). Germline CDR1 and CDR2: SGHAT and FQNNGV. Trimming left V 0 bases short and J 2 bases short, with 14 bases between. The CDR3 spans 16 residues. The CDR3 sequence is CASSLDFRTGTYEQYF. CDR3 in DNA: TGTGCCAGCAGCTTAGATTTTCGGACTGGTACCTACGAGCAGTACTTC.

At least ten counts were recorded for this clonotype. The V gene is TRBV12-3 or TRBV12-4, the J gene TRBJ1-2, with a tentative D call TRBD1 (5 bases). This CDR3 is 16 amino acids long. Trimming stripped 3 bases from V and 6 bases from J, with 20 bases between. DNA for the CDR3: TGTGCCAGCAGTTTCGACGGGACGGGGAGGGTGGATGGCTACACCTTC. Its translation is CASSFDGTGRVDGYTF.

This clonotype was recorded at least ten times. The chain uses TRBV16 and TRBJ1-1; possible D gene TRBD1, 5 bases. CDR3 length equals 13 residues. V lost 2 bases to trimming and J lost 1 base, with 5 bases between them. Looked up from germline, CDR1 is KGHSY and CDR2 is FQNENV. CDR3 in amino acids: CASSQQGNTEAFF. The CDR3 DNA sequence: TGTGCCAGCAGCCAACAGGGGAACACTGAAGCTTTCTTT.

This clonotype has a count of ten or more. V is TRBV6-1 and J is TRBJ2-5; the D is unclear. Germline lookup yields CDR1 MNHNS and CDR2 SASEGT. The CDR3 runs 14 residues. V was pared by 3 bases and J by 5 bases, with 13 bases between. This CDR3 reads CASSEMGIGETQYF. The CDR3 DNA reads TGTGCCAGCAGTGAGATGGGGATTGGGGAGACCCAGTACTTC.

CDR3 coding DNA: TGCGCCAGCAGCAAGAGTGACACCTTTGAAGCTTTCTTT. Translating gives CASSKSDTFEAFF. The V and J genes are TRBV5-1 and TRBJ1-1; unclear D gene. Trimming cost V 4 bases and J 7 bases, with 14 bases left between them. Germline lookup yields CDR1 SGHRS and CDR2 YFSETQ. The CDR3 contains 13 residues. Full variable domain (missing parts from reference TRBV5-1 and TRBJ1-1): KAGVTQTPRYLIKTRGQQVTLSCSPISGHRSVSWYQQTPGQGLQFLFEYFSETQRNKGNFPGRFSGRQFSNSRSEMNVSTLELGDSALYLCASSKSDTFEAFFGQGTRLTVV.

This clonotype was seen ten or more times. The CDR3 reads CASSVGGPGGELFF. In DNA form, the CDR3 reads TGTGCCAGCTCGGTGGGAGGGCCGGGCGGGGAGCTGTTTTTT. The chain has TRBV7-3 and TRBJ2-2; TRBD2 matches 7 bases. The CDR3 is 14 residues long. Trimming at V came to 8 bases and at J to 7 bases, leaving 10 bases not matched to a gene. Germline V gives CDR1 SGHTA, CDR2 FQGTGA.

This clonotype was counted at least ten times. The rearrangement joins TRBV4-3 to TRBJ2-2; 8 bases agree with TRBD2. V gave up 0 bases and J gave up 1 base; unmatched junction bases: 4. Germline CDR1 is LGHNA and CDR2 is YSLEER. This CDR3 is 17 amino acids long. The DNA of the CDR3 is TGCGCCAGCAGCCAAGATCTCAGCGGGAGGAACACCGGGGAGCTGTTTTTT. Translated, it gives CASSQDLSGRNTGELFF.

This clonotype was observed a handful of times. The CDR3 loop is CATTAPSGNTIYF. The CDR3 nucleotides read TGTGCCACCACGGCCCCCTCTGGAAACACCATATATTTT. This sequence joins TRBV6-1 and TRBJ1-3; D unresolved. CDR1 MNHNS and CDR2 SASEGT come from the germline V gene. V gave up 10 bases and J gave up 0 bases, with 10 bases separating them. This CDR3 contains 13 residues.

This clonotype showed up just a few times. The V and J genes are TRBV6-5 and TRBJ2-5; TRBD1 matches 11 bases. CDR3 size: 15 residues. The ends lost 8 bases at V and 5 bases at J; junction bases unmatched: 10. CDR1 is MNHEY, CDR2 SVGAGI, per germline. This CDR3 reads CASRSGTGGWETQYF. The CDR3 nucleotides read TGTGCCAGCCGTTCCGGGACAGGGGGTTGGGAGACCCAGTACTTC.

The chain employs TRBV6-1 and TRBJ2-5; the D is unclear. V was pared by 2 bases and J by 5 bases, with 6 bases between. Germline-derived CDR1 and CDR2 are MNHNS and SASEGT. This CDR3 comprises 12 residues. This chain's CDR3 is CASSEQGETQYF. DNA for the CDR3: TGTGCCAGCAGTGAACAAGGGGAGACCCAGTACTTC.

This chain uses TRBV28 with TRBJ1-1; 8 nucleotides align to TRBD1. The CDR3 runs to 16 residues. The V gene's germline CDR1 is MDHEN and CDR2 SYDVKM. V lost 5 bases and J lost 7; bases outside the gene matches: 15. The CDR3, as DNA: TGTGCCAGCAGTCTTCCGGTTTATCGGACAGGGAATGAAGCTTTCTTT. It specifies CASSLPVYRTGNEAFF. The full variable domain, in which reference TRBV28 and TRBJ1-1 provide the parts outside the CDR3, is DVKVTQSSRYLVKRTGEKVFLECVQDMDHENMFWYRQDPGLGLRLIYFSYDVKMKEKGDIPEGYSVSREKKERFSLILESASTNQTSMYLCASSLPVYRTGNEAFFGQGTRLTVV.

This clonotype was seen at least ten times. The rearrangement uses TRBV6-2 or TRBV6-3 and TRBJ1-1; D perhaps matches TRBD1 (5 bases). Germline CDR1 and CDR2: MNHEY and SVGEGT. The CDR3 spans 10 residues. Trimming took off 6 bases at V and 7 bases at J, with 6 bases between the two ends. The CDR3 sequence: CASSQGEAFF. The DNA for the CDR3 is TGTGCCAGCAGCCAGGGTGAAGCTTTCTTT.

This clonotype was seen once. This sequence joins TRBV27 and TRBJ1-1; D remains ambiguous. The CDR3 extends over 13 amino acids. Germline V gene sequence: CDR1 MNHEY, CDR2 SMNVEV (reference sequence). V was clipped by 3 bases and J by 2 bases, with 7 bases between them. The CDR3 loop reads CASSFFTNTEAFF. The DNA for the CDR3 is TGTGCCAGCAGTTTCTTTACCAACACTGAAGCTTTCTTT.

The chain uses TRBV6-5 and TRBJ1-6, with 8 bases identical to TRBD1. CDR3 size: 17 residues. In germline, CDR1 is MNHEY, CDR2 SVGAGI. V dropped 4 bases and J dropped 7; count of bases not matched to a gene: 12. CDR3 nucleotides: TGTGCCAGCAGTTGGGCTTATTTGGACAGGGACAATTCACCCCTCCACTTT. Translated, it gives CASSWAYLDRDNSPLHF.

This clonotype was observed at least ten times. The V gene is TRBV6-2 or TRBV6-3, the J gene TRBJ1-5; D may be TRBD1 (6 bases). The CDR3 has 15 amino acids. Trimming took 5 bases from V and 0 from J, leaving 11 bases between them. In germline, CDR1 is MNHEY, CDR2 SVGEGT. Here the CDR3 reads CASSRGPDSNQPQHF. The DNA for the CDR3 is TGTGCCAGCAGTCGGGGGCCGGATAGCAATCAGCCCCAGCATTTT.

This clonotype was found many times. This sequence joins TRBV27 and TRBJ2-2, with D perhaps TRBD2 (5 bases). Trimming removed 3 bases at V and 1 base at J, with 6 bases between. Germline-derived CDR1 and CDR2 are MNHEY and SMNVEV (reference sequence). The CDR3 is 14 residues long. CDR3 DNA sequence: TGTGCCAGCAGTTTCGGACTGAACACCGGGGAGCTGTTTTTT. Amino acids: CASSFGLNTGELFF.

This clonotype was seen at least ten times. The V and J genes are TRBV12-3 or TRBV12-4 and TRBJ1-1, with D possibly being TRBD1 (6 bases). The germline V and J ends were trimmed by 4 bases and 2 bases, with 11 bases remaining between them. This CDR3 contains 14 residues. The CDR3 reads CASSWLTGNTEAFF. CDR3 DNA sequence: TGTGCCAGCAGTTGGTTGACAGGCAACACTGAAGCTTTCTTT.

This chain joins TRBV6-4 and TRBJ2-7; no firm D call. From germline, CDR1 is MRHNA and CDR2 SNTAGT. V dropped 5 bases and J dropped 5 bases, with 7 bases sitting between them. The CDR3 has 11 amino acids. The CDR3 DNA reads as TGTGCCAGCAGTTGGCTGAACGAGCAGTACTTC. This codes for CASSWLNEQYF.

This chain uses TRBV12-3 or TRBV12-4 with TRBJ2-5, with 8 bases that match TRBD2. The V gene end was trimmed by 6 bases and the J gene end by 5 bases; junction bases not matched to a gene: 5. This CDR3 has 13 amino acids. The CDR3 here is CASSSGRRETQYF. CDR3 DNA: TGTGCCAGCAGCAGCGGGAGAAGGGAGACCCAGTACTTC.

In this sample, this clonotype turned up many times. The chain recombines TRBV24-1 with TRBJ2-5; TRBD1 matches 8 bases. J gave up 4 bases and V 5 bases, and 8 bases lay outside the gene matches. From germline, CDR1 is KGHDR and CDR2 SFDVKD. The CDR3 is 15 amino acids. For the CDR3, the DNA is TGTGCCACCAGTGCCTGGACAGGGAAATTAGAGACCCAGTACTTC. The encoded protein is CATSAWTGKLETQYF.

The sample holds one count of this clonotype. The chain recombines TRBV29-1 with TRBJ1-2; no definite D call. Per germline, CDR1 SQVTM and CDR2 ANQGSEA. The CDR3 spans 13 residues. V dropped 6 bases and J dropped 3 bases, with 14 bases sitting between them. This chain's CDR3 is CSVGTGPDYGYTF. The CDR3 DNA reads TGCAGCGTGGGTACGGGTCCGGACTATGGCTACACCTTC.